The next 8 T cell receptor beta chains were all read from a single sample in a study of shared clonotypes between healthy human individuals. The data were produced by immunoSEQ multiplex PCR, yet TCRdb's version contains in-frame clones alone and is incomplete. The sample has some 1,100,000 clones, 75% to 80% seen once. The sequencing sample was made of memory CD4+ T cells from PBMCs. The subset is: CD45RA-negative fraction. All receptors come from a man aged 18-30 years in good health. Some clones in this sample may be carry-over from other donors' samples.

The rearrangement links TRBV5-5 to TRBJ2-7; D is uncertain. Germline assignment: CDR1 SGHKS and CDR2 YYEKEE (reference sequence). Trimming cost V 2 bases and J 3 bases, with 12 bases left between them. CDR3 length equals 14 residues. The CDR3 region is CASSFGGLRYEQYF. The CDR3 DNA reads as TGTGCCAGCAGCTTCGGCGGCCTCCGCTACGAGCAGTACTTC.

The gene calls are TRBV5-4 and TRBJ2-5; D is possibly TRBD1 (5 bases). V lost 3 bases to trimming and J lost 0 bases, with 12 bases between them. The germline V gene encodes CDR1 SGHNT and CDR2 YYREEE (reference sequence). This CDR3 has 15 residues. For the CDR3, the DNA is TGTGCCAGCAGCTCTAAGCAGGGATACCAAGAGACCCAGTACTTC. It specifies CASSSKQGYQETQYF.

The V and J genes are TRBV4-2 and TRBJ1-2, with 9 bases matching TRBD1. Per the germline V gene, CDR1 is LGHNA and CDR2 is YNFKEQ. J was trimmed by 5 bases and V by 5 bases; bases with no gene match: 9. This CDR3 comprises 15 residues. CDR3 amino acids: CASSSTGTGTYGYTF. The DNA of the CDR3 is TGTGCCAGCAGCTCGACCGGGACAGGGACGTATGGCTACACCTTC.

J is TRBJ2-1 and V is TRBV5-1; TRBD2 matches 10 bases. The CDR3 has 14 amino acids. Losses at the gene ends were 4 bases for V and 6 bases for J; bases not matched to a gene: 4. Germline CDR1 and CDR2: SGHRS and YFSETQ. The CDR3 DNA reads as TGCGCCAGCAGCGTCTCTAGCGGGGGCAATGAGCAGTTCTTC. Translated: CASSVSSGGNEQFF.

The chain combines TRBV6-5 with TRBJ1-2, with D tentatively TRBD1 (5 bases). Germline assignment: CDR1 MNHEY and CDR2 SVGAGI. Trimming removed 0 bases from V and 5 bases from J, with 16 bases in between. The CDR3 length is 16 residues. CDR3 region: CASSYSRVGGKYGYTF. The CDR3 DNA follows: TGTGCCAGCAGTTACTCGAGGGTCGGGGGGAAGTATGGCTACACCTTC.

The chain uses TRBV6-5 and TRBJ2-7; TRBD2 matches at 11 bases. Per the germline V gene, CDR1 is MNHEY and CDR2 is SVGAGI. After removal of 9 bases from V and 5 bases from J, the junction contained 6 bases not matched to a gene. This CDR3 comprises 13 residues. The chain's CDR3 is CASALAGGNEQYF. The DNA of the CDR3 is TGTGCCAGTGCCTTAGCGGGAGGGAACGAGCAGTACTTC.

The V call is TRBV7-2, the J call TRBJ2-1, with 11 bases aligning to TRBD2. V shed 5 bases, J shed 7 bases, and the junction held 10 bases outside the gene matches. CDR1 is SGHTA and CDR2 is FQGNSA in the germline V gene. The CDR3 consists of 16 residues. The CDR3 is CASSRAGTSGFNEQFF. The DNA of the CDR3 is TGTGCCAGCAGCCGCGCCGGGACTAGCGGTTTTAATGAGCAGTTCTTC.

This clone was recorded a few times. The chain carries TRBV9 and TRBJ2-2, with D uncertain. Trimming stripped 3 bases from V and 8 bases from J, with 11 bases between. Germline V gene data show CDR1 as SGDLS and CDR2 as YYNGEE. This CDR3 has 13 residues. The CDR3 DNA follows: TGTGCCAGCAGCGCGTTAACTACGGGGGAGCTGTTTTTT. This gives the protein CASSALTTGELFF. Full variable domain (outside the CDR3, taken from reference TRBV9 and TRBJ2-2): DSGVTQTPKHLITATGQRVTLRCSPRSGDLSVYWYQQSLDQGLQFLIQYYNGEERAKGNILERFSAQQFPDLHSELNLSSLELGDSALYFCASSALTTGELFFGEGSRLTVL.